This T cell receptor beta chain is drawn from a study of T-cell reconstitution after alpha-beta-depleted transplantation in children. This clonotype came up a few times. This sample's TCRbeta library carried unique molecular identifier barcodes. Via MiXCR, TCRdb re-called the PCR reads, giving one row per CDR3 protein. The sample holds some 640,000 distinct CDR3 sequences; roughly 15% are singletons and the top ten take about 1.1%. The input for sequencing was PBMCs from the stem cell graft donor, taken from the stem cell graft. The TCR was taken from a human donor who donated a stem cell graft to a child with acute myeloid leukemia.

The CDR3 sequence is CATSDIEETQYF. The CDR3 DNA follows: TGTGCCACCAGTGATATCGAAGAGACCCAGTACTTC. The rearrangement links TRBV24-1 to TRBJ2-5; D call uncertain. From germline, CDR1 is KGHDR and CDR2 SFDVKD. V was shortened by 3 bases and J by 3 bases, with 4 bases between the two germline ends. CDR3 size: 12 residues.